The following is a T cell receptor (beta chain) sequence with its context. This record comes from a study of blood T cell repertoires in COVID-19. Study-wide background: Researchers got acute and convalescent COVID-19 samples from the United States, Italy and Spain. T cells, B-cell-depleted T cells, or PBMCs provided the cDNA or gDNA that served as material.

Original processing notes: Amplification of reference gene primers provided the estimated nucleated cell counts. Clones were sequenced by immunoSEQ multiplex PCR, and TCRdb holds only the in-frame ones, with some missing. The D gene and trimming were derived from the DNA, and the V and J assignments and clone size from that table. Of about 35,000 clones in the sample, approximately 87% are singletons; the top ten hold roughly a tenth. Germline V CDR1 and CDR2: SEHNR, FQNEAQ (reference sequence). V lost 5 bases and J 5 bases, leaving 15 bases between the germline ends. This CDR3 region has 15 residues.

The sequence derives from a man at least 80 years old with active COVID-19. Input material: peripheral blood. The V call is TRBV7-9, the J call TRBJ2-2; TRBD2 might be the D (5 bases). In DNA form, the CDR3 reads TGTGCCAGCAGCCCAGTAAGCGGACCGACCGGGGAGCTGTTTTTT. Translation: CASSPVSGPTGELFF.